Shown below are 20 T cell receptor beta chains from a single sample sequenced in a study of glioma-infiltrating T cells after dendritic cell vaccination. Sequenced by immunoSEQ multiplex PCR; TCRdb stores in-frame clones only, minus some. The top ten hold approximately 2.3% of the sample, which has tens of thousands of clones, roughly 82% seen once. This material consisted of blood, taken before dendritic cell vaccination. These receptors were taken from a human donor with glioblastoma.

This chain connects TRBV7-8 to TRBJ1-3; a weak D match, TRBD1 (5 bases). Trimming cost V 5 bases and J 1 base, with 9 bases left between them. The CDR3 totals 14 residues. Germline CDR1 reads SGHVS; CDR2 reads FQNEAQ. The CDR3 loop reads CASSVQGSGNTIYF. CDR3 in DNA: TGTGCCAGCAGCGTTCAGGGTTCTGGAAACACCATATATTTT.

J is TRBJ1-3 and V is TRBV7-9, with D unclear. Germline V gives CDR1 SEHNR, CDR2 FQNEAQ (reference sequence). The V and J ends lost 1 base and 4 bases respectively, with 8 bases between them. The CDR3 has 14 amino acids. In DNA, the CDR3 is TGTGCCAGCAGCTTAGTAGGCGGAGGAAACACCATATATTTT. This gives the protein CASSLVGGGNTIYF.

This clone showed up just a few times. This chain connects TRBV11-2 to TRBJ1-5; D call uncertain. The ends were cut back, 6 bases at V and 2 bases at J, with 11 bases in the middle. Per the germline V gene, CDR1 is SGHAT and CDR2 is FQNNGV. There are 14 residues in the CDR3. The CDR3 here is CASRPGVGNQPQHF. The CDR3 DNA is TGTGCCAGCAGGCCGGGTGTGGGCAATCAGCCCCAGCATTTT.

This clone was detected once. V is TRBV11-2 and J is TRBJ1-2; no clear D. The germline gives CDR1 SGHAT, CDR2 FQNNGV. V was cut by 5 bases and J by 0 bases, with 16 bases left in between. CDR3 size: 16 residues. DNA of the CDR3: TGTGCCAGCAGCCCCCTGGGTGGGCCGGCTAACTATGGCTACACCTTC. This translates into CASSPLGGPANYGYTF. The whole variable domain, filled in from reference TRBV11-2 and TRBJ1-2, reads EAGVAQSPRYKIIEKRQSVAFWCNPISGHATLYWYQQILGQGPKLLIQFQNNGVVDDSQLPKDRFSAERLKGVDSTLKIQPAKLEDSAVYLCASSPLGGPANYGYTFGSGTRLTVV.

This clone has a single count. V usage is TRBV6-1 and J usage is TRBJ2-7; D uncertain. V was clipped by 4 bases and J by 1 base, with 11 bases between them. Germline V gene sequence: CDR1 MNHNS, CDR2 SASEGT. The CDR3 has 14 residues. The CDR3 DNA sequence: TGTGCCAGCAGTGGCCCGGGTCAATCCTACGAGCAGTACGTC. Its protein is CASSGPGQSYEQYV.

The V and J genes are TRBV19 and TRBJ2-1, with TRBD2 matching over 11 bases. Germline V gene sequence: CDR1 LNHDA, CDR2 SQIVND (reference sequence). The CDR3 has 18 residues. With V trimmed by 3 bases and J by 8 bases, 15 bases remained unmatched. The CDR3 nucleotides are TGTGCCAGTAGTATGTCGTCTGGGACTAGCGGACCCTTCGATGAGCAGTTCTTC. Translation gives CASSMSSGTSGPFDEQFF.

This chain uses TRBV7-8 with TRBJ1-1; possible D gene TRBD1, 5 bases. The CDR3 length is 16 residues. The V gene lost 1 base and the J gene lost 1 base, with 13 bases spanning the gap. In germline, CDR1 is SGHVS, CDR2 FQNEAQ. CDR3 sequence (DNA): TGTGCCAGCAGCTTAGGAGGGCGGGGGGGGAACACTGAAGCTTTCTTT. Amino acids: CASSLGGRGGNTEAFF.

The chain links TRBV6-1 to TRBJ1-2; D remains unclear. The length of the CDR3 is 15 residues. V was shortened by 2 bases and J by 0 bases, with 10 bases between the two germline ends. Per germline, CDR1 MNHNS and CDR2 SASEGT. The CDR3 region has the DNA TGTGCCAGCAGTGAAAATGCAGGCACTAACTATGGCTACACCTTC. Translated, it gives CASSENAGTNYGYTF.

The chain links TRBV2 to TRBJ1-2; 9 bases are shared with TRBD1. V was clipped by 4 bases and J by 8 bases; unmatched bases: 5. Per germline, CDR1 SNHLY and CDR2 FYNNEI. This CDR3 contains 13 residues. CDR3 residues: CASSGTGVEGYTF. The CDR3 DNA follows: TGTGCCAGCAGTGGGACAGGGGTAGAAGGCTACACCTTC.

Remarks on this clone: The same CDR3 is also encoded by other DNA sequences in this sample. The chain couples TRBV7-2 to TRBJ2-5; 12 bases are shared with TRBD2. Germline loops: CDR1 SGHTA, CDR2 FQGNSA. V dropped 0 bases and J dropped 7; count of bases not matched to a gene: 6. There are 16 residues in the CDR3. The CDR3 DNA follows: TGTGCCAGCAGCTTAGCACCTAGCGGGGGGGCAGGGACCCAGTACTTC. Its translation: CASSLAPSGGAGTQYF.

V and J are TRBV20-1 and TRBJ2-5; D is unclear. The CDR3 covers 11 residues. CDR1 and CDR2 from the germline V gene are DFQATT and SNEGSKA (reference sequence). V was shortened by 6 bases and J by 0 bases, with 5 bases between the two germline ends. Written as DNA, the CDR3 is TGCAGTGCCGACTACCAAGAGACCCAGTACTTC. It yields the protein CSADYQETQYF.

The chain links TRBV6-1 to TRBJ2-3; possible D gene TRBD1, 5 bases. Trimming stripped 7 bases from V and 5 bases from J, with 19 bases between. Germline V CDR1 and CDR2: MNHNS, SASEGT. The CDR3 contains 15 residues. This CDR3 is CASTQAPGFGDTQYF. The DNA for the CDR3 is TGTGCCAGCACCCAAGCCCCAGGGTTTGGAGATACGCAGTATTTT.

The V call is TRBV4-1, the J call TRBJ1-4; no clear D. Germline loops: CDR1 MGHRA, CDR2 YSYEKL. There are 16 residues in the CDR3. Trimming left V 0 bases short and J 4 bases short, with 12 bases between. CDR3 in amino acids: CASSQDGGIHNEKLFF. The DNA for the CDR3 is TGCGCCAGCAGCCAAGATGGAGGAATACATAATGAAAAACTGTTTTTT.

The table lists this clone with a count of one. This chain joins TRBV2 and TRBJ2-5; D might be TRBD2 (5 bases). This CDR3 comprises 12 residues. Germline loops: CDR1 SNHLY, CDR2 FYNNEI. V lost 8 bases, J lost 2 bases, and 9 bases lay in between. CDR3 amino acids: CASRTGQETQYF. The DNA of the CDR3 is TGTGCCAGCCGGACGGGACAAGAGACCCAGTACTTC.

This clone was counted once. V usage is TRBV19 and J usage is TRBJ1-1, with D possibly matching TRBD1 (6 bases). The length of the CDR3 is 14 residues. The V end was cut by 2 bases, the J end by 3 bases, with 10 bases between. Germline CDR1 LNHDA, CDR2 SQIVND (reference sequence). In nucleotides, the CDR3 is TGTGCCAGTAGTATAAACAGGGAGTACACTGAAGCTTTCTTT. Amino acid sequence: CASSINREYTEAFF.

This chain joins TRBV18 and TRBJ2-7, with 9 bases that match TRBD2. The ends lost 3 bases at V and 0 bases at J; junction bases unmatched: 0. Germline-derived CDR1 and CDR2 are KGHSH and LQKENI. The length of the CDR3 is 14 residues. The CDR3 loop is CASSPSGSSYEQYV. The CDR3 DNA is TGTGCCAGCTCACCTAGCGGGAGCTCCTACGAGCAGTACGTC.

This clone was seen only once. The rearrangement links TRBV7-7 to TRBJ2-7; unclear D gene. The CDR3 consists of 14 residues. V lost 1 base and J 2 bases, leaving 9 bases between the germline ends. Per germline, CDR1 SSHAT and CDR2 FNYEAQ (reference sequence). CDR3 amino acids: CASSLGGRPYEQYF. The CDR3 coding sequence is TGTGCCAGCAGCTTAGGAGGCCGTCCCTACGAGCAGTACTTC. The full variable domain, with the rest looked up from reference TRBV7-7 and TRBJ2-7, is GAGVSQSPRYKVTKRGQDVTLRCDPISSHATLYWYQQALGQGPEFLTYFNYEAQPDKSGLPSDRFSAERPEGSISTLTIQRTEQRDSAMYRCASSLGGRPYEQYFGPGTRLTVT.

The CDR3 nucleotides are TGTGCCAGCATGGGGGCAGCGGGGGGGCGGGAGACCCAGTACTTC. It codes for CASMGAAGGRETQYF. The V gene is TRBV6-1, the J gene TRBJ2-5, with 10 bases lining up with TRBD2. Germline CDR1 is MNHNS and CDR2 is SASEGT. This CDR3 contains 15 residues. V lost 7 bases and J lost 5; bases outside the gene matches: 10.

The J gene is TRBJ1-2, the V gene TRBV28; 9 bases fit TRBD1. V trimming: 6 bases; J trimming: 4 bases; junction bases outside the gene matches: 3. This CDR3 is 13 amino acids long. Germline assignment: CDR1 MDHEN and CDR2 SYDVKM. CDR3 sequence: CASSRDRVYGYTF. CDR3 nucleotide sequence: TGTGCCAGCAGCCGGGACAGGGTCTATGGCTACACCTTC.

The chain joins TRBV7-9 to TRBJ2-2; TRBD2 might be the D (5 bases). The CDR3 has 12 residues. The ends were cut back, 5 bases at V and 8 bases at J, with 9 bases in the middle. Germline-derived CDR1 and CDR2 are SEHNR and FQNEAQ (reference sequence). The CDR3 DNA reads TGTGCCAGCAGCCGCGAGGGAGGGGAGCTGTTTTTT. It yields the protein CASSREGGELFF. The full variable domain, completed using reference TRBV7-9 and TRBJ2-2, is DTGVSQNPRHKITKRGQNVTFRCDPISEHNRLYWYRQTLGQGPEFLTYFQNEAQLEKSRLLSDRFSAERPKGSFSTLEIQRTEQGDSAMYLCASSREGGELFFGEGSRLTVL.